The 9 T cell receptor beta chains presented below share a single source sample, sequenced in a study of T cells in Graves' hyperthyroidism and ophthalmopathy. Regions amplified from RNA transcripts were the TCR beta CDR3 regions. RT-PCR in the first round (using the HTBI primer set) targeted the TCR CDR3. From the multiplex PCR reads, TCRdb called clonotypes with MiXCR, one entry per CDR3 protein. The sample consists of approximately 520,000 distinct CDR3 sequences, roughly a quarter of them appearing once. Sample: blood. The origin of the receptors is a woman aged 25-40 years with Graves' ophthalmopathy.

This clonotype has just a few counts. This chain connects TRBV7-8 to TRBJ2-7; 8 bases are a match to TRBD2. This CDR3 region has 13 residues. The V gene end was trimmed by 7 bases and the J gene end by 6 bases; junction bases not matched to a gene: 8. Germline CDR1 reads SGHVS; CDR2 reads FQNEAQ. The CDR3 reads CASTLGGRSEQYF. As DNA, the CDR3 is TGTGCCAGCACCCTGGGCGGGAGGTCCGAGCAGTACTTC.

This clonotype occurred many times. This chain joins TRBV10-2 and TRBJ2-5, with TRBD1 as a possible D gene (5 bases). The CDR3 spans 15 residues. Trimming removed 4 bases at V and 4 bases at J, with 16 bases between. Germline V lookup: CDR1 WSHSY, CDR2 SAAADI. The CDR3, as DNA: TGCGCCAGCAGTGCGGACAAGGCGTGGAGAGAGACCCAGTACTTC. It codes for CASSADKAWRETQYF.

This clonotype was observed many times. The chain joins TRBV6-2 or TRBV6-3 to TRBJ2-7; 8 bases fit TRBD1. V lost 4 bases and J lost 4; bases outside the gene matches: 15. Germline-derived CDR1 and CDR2 are MNHEY and SVGEGT. This CDR3 is built from 17 residues. In DNA form, the CDR3 reads TGTGCCAGCAGTTCCATTTTGTGGGGGACAGGCAGTTACGAGCAGTACTTC. This sequence encodes CASSSILWGTGSYEQYF.

This clonotype was counted a few times. A read error is possible here, since a much larger clone lies one base away. The gene calls are TRBV27 and TRBJ2-5; a possible D gene is TRBD2 (6 bases). The V gene's germline CDR1 is MNHEY and CDR2 SMNVEV (reference sequence). This CDR3 is built from 16 residues. V was shortened by 4 bases and J by 4 bases, with 19 bases between the two germline ends. The CDR3 here is CASSSPLVGGLETQYF. CDR3 sequence (DNA): TGTGCCAGCAGTTCTCCACTAGTGGGAGGCCTAGAGACCCAGTACTTC.

This clonotype was observed at least ten times. The V call is TRBV29-1, the J call TRBJ2-6; D is ambiguous. The CDR3 consists of 14 residues. V was clipped by 4 bases and J by 0 bases, with 7 bases between them. Germline V CDR1 and CDR2: SQVTM, ANQGSEA. In nucleotides, the CDR3 is TGCAGCGTTGGGGGAATCTCTGGGGCCAACGTCCTGACTTTC. Translated: CSVGGISGANVLTF.

This clonotype was picked up many times. The chain is built from TRBV12-3 or TRBV12-4 and TRBJ2-2; D call uncertain. Between the trimmed V and J ends, which lost 11 bases and 0 bases, there was a span of 7 bases. This CDR3 spans 12 amino acids. The CDR3 protein is CAGIPNTGELFF. In nucleotides, the CDR3 is TGTGCCGGCATTCCGAACACCGGGGAGCTGTTTTTT.

The gene calls are TRBV5-1 and TRBJ1-2; D call uncertain. The V gene lost 1 base and the J gene lost 1 base, with 8 bases spanning the gap. CDR3 length: 14 residues. Germline V gives CDR1 SGHRS, CDR2 YFSETQ. CDR3 nucleotides: TGCGCCAGCAGCTTGCCCGCCAGTAACTATGGCTACACCTTC. It codes for CASSLPASNYGYTF.

The V gene is TRBV6-1, the J gene TRBJ2-7, with D perhaps assigned TRBD1 or TRBD2 (5 bases each). Per germline, CDR1 MNHNS and CDR2 SASEGT. V was clipped by 2 bases and J by 4 bases, with 15 bases between them. The CDR3 sequence is 15 residues long. The CDR3 bases are TGTGCCAGCAGTGAATTTAAGGGCTGGGGGTACGAGCAGTACTTC. This translates into CASSEFKGWGYEQYF.

This clonotype was found many times. The chain is built from TRBV27 and TRBJ1-2; D possibly corresponds to TRBD1 (5 bases). The CDR3 spans 13 residues. CDR1 and CDR2 (germline): MNHEY, SMNVEV (reference sequence). V was pared by 2 bases and J by 7 bases, with 11 bases between. The CDR3 protein is CASSLRQFSGYTF. DNA for the CDR3: TGTGCCAGCAGTTTAAGACAGTTCTCTGGCTACACCTTC.